A selection of T cell receptor beta chains follows, all from one sample in a study of T cells in Graves' hyperthyroidism and ophthalmopathy. Each CDR3 protein is one row after TCRdb ran MiXCR on the multiplex PCR reads. The profile shows approximately 570,000 distinct CDR3 sequences, around 20% of them singletons. The sequenced sample consisted of blood. The receptor set was obtained from a man aged 35 to 55 with Graves' ophthalmopathy. The conserved cysteine and the conserved F or W are not part of the CDR3 here.

cdr3_aa	v_call	j_call
ASGGTMNTEAF	TRBV6-2/TRBV6-3	TRBJ1-1
ASNRDRNYEQY	TRBV6-1	TRBJ2-7
AIALEGRRGYT	TRBV10-3	TRBJ1-2
ASSLKGRFATGELF	TRBV5-4	TRBJ2-2
SASDPSSYEQY	TRBV20-1	TRBJ2-7
ASKILTSTDTQY	TRBV2	TRBJ2-3
SVYAASQVAF	TRBV29-1	TRBJ1-1
ASSLEGRESHRELF	TRBV5-4	TRBJ2-2
ASSQVGVDTQY	TRBV14	TRBJ2-3
ASSYSGSRFVDTGELF	TRBV6-2/TRBV6-3	TRBJ2-2
ASSVGVGGPDEQY	TRBV9	TRBJ2-7
ASSPQDSNEKLF	TRBV28	TRBJ1-4
ASSWPGTGGTNTEAF	TRBV2	TRBJ1-1
ASSSPALLGSTDTQY	TRBV27	TRBJ2-3
AISGGGLATEAF	TRBV10-3	TRBJ1-1
ASSPGGAGPGNTIY	TRBV3-1	TRBJ1-3
ASLDGSYEQY	TRBV10-2	TRBJ2-7
ASSPGRRSEQY	TRBV7-7	TRBJ2-7
ASSFVGDTQY	TRBV7-8	TRBJ2-3
ASSFFINTEAF	TRBV6-5	TRBJ1-1
SVRLYRGRYEQY	TRBV29-1	TRBJ2-7
ASRAGSLLNSPLH	TRBV12-3/TRBV12-4	TRBJ1-6
ASSSRNEQF	TRBV7-9	TRBJ2-1
ASSLGSGGLTDTQY	TRBV7-9	TRBJ2-3
ASSLAGPSSGNTIY	TRBV5-1	TRBJ1-3
ASSPEPWTSGRAQY	TRBV11-2	TRBJ2-3
ASSLYSGTDTQY	TRBV5-8	TRBJ2-3
ASSLASTRGETQY	TRBV5-4	TRBJ2-5
ASSQGSGNAGELF	TRBV7-9	TRBJ2-2
ASSLRVSNEQF	TRBV5-1	TRBJ2-1
ASSPPSLNYGYT	TRBV18	TRBJ1-2
ASSYESGELF	TRBV5-4	TRBJ2-2